This TCR beta chain was documented in a study of T cells in localized non-small cell lung cancer. Findings and limits, study-wide: In adjacent lung appeared a median around 57 of the top 100 tumor clones. Without multi-region sequencing, intratumor heterogeneity could not be excluded.

Method: immunoSEQ multiplex PCR; TCRdb's copy keeps in-frame clones and lacks some. The repertoire holds tens of thousands of clones, with 84% as singletons. This clone appeared many times. Its antigen is still unknown. This material consisted of peripheral blood, taken before any cancer treatment. The TCR sequence derives from a female donor over 55 with stage I lung adenocarcinoma.

The CDR3 region has the DNA TGTGCCAGCAGCTACAGGGGCCTGAACACTGAAGCTTTCTTT. Translated: CASSYRGLNTEAFF. The V call is TRBV2, the J call TRBJ1-1; 7 positions match TRBD1. Germline V CDR1 and CDR2: SNHLY, FYNNEI. This CDR3 has 14 amino acids. Losses at the gene ends were 6 bases for V and 0 bases for J; bases not matched to a gene: 4.